This is a list of T cell receptor beta chains from one sample in a study of blood T cell repertoires in COVID-19. Measured with immunoSEQ multiplex PCR; TCRdb has only the in-frame clones, and not every one. The sample shows about 55,000 clones, 75% to 95% of them seen only once. Sequenced: peripheral blood. The receptor set was obtained from an elderly man with acute or convalescent COVID-19. The CDR3 runs from the conserved cysteine through the conserved F or W. D genes are given only for firm matches. The size of a clone is reported for some rows only, either as once, few or many, or as a class for expanded clones.

>.|TRBD1|TRBJ1-4|TRBV5-1
CASSFGQGANEKLFF
>.|TRBD1|TRBJ2-5|TRBV5-6
CASSARTGGIETQYF
>.|.|TRBJ1-4|TRBV23-1
CASSQSRGVNEKLFF
>once|TRBD1|TRBJ2-7|TRBV18
CASSPATGLTYEQYF
>.|TRBD1|TRBJ1-1|TRBV3-1/TRBV3-2
CASSAGQGYTEAFF
>few|TRBD1|TRBJ2-1|TRBV6-5
CASSPGQGVYNEQFF
>.|.|TRBJ1-3|TRBV2
CASQGASSGNTIYF
>.|.|TRBJ1-1|TRBV7-9
CASSLVQTLNTEAFF
>.|TRBD1|TRBJ1-3|TRBV6-6
CATGQGQLVNTIYF
>.|.|TRBJ2-1|TRBV5-1
CASSLAPKGNGEQFF
>.|.|TRBJ1-1|TRBV5-1
CASSPRLGGNTEAFF
>few|TRBD1|TRBJ1-1|TRBV3-1/TRBV3-2
CASSQGQTLPNTEAFF
>.|.|TRBJ2-3|TRBV30
CAWSDKRPTQYF
>.|.|TRBJ2-3|TRBV18
CASSPSQGSTDTQYF
>.|.|TRBJ1-2|TRBV3-1/TRBV3-2
CASSPRGFYGYTF
>.|TRBD1|TRBJ2-2|TRBV5-5
CASSPQGPNTGELFF